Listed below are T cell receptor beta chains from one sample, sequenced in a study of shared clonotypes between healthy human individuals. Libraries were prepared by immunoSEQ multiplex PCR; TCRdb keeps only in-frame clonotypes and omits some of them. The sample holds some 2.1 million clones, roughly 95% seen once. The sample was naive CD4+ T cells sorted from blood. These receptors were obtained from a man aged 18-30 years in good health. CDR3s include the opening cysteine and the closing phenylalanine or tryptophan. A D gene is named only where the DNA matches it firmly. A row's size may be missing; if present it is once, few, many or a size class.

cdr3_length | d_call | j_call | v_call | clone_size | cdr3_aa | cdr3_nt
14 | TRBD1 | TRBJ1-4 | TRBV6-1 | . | CASSELGGEEKLFF | TGTGCCAGCAGTGAATTAGGGGGCGAGGAAAAACTGTTTTTT
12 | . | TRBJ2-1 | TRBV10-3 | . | CAISGGLHEQFF | TGTGCCATCAGTGGCGGGCTCCATGAGCAGTTCTTC
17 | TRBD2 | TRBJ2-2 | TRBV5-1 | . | CASSQGLAGVGTGELFF | TGCGCCAGCAGTCAAGGACTAGCGGGGGTCGGGACCGGGGAGCTGTTTTTT
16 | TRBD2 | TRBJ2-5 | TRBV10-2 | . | CASSDGTSGGQETQYF | TGCGCCAGCAGTGATGGGACTAGCGGGGGGCAAGAGACCCAGTACTTC
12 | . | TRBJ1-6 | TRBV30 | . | CAWRHPLSPLHF | TGTGCCTGGAGGCACCCCCTTTCACCCCTCCACTTT
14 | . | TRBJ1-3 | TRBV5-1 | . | CASSLASSGNTIYF | TGCGCCAGCAGCTTGGCCTCCTCTGGAAACACCATATATTTT
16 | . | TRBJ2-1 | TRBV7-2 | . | CASSLVPGVGYNEQFF | TGTGCCAGCAGCTTAGTCCCGGGAGTCGGATACAATGAGCAGTTCTTC
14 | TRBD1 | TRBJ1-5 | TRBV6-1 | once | CASSGTGHTQPQHF | TGTGCCAGCAGCGGGACAGGGCACACTCAGCCCCAGCATTTT
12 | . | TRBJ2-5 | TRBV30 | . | CAWSAGSETQYF | TGTGCCTGGAGTGCAGGATCGGAGACCCAGTACTTC
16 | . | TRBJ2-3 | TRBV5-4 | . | CASRLRSGGQTDTQYF | TGTGCCAGCAGGCTCCGTTCGGGGGGACAAACAGATACGCAGTATTTT